This T cell receptor beta chain was sequenced for a study of blood T cells in healthy people across ages (dated by TCRdb to between 2014 and 2017). Some background on the complete study: In model experiments, template switching captured roughly one uniquely barcoded TCR beta cDNA molecule for every two T cells. The donors were divided into four age groups: young (average around 16 years), middle-aged (under 40), aged (about 60) and long-lived (more than 75). Using deep sequencing normalized with unique cDNA molecular identifiers, the study measured how TCR beta repertoire diversity changes with age. Donors of different ages were randomly distributed across sequencing lanes to avoid experimental bias. The study analyzed two additional independent replicas of 1 million unique cDNA reads from the same blood draw for two donors, one aged 18 to 30 and one aged 80 or older. What the research found in general, with its limitations: Total diversity estimates from one million sequenced T cells were considered lower bounds and underestimates. Because donor CMV infection status was unknown, age-related changes in expanded clonotypes were potentially confounded. Since profiling was done on bulk unsorted PBMCs, naive and antigen-experienced compartments could not be conclusively compared. There was a strong correlation between observed TCR beta diversity and the percentage of naive T cells measured by flow cytometry. Compared with the aged group, more naive CD4+ T cells, fewer expanded clones and increased TCR diversity were shown by the long-lived group, suggesting age selection. As age increased, observed TCR beta diversity per million T cells dropped in a roughly linear way, and a significant reduction was already evident by age 40.

Libraries came from 5' RACE. Sequencing relied on an Illumina HiSeq 2500. A second PCR of about 6 to 12 cycles was run with a J-beta primer mix and a sample-barcoded 5' primer. A unique molecular identifier was introduced onto each TCR beta cDNA molecule by a template-switch 5' adaptor carrying 12 random nucleotides. Each sample yielded at least 2.5 million CDR3-containing paired-end reads. First-strand cDNA was synthesized from all RNA with the Mint cDNA synthesis kit, primed by a TRBC-specific oligonucleotide. Following uracil-DNA glycosylase treatment, all cDNA underwent a first 18-cycle PCR with the universal primers M1SS and BC2_uni_R. The study's own analysis went as follows. For normalization, 1 million high-quality reads, each with a distinct molecular identifier, were randomly selected from each sample. Reads with shared molecular identifiers were discarded instead of being binned into consensus sequences. MiTCR, set to a Q25 quality threshold and the strictest error-elimination algorithm, was used for CDR3 identification, clonotype clustering and error correction. A nonparametric unseen species model with Euler transformation was used to estimate a lower bound on total TCR beta diversity. In TCRdb, the public reads were trimmed at Q25 with fastp and aligned with MiXCR, with productive beta chains retained. For every CDR3 protein sequence, its rows merge into one entry that carries the most common genes and DNA. The V and J calls and clone size come from TCRdb's table, not from the authors' own analysis. Counted in this sample were hundreds of thousands of distinct CDR3 sequences; more than 40% of them appeared once. 30% to 40% of the sample is held by the ten biggest clonotypes.

Donors were roughly 40 systemically healthy Caucasian individuals from Russia aged roughly 6 to 100 years. Roughly 9.5 milliliters of peripheral blood were drawn from each donor into EDTA-treated Vacutainer tubes. PBMCs were isolated by Ficoll-Paque density-gradient centrifugation, with at least 6 million obtained per sample. Total RNA was extracted from PBMCs with Trizol reagent, with at least 6 micrograms obtained per sample. The percentages of naive CD45RAhigh/CD27high T cells were determined by flow cytometry on a PBMC aliquot from every donor. This clonotype was counted only a few times. The specificity of this receptor is unknown. No qualities accompany the bases; no much larger clone lies one base away. Per the germline V gene (reference sequence), SEHNR is the CDR1 and FQNEAQ is the CDR2. The CDR3 covers 15 residues, taking in both the cysteine and the phenylalanine. Just the 45-base CDR3 DNA is kept, in frame starting at base 1. V was cut back by 10 bases and J by 1 base, leaving a gap of 19 bases between them.

The chain joins TRBV7-9 to TRBJ1-2; matching of 5 bases hints at TRBD1 as the D gene. Material for sequencing was blood. This TCR was sampled from an older woman in good health. The nucleotide sequence reads TGTGCCATCGAGGCCGAGGGACCGCGTAACTATGGCTACACCTTC. Its product reads: CAIEAEGPRNYGYTF.